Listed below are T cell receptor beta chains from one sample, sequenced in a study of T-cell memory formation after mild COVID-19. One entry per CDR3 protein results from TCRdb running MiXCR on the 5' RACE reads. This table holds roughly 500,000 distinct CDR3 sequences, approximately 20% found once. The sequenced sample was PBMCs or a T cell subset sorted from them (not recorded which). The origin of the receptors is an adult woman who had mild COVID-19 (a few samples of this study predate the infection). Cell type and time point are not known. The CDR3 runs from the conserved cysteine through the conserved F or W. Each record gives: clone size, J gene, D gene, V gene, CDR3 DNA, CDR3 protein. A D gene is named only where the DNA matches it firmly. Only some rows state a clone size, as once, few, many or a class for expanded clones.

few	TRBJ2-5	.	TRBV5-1	TGCGCCAGCAGCCACCGGGACACCGCCACAGAGACCCAGTACTTC	CASSHRDTATETQYF
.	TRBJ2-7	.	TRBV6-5	TGTGCCAGCAGTTACCGGAGTGAGTTACCCTACGAGCAGTACTTC	CASSYRSELPYEQYF
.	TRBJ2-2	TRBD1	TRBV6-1	TGTGCCAGCAGTGCCCGACAGGGGAACACCGGGGAGCTGTTTTTT	CASSARQGNTGELFF
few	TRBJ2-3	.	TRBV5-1	TGCGCCAGCAGCTTGAGTAGGTCGGAAGATACGCAGTATTTT	CASSLSRSEDTQYF
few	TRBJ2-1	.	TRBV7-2	TGTGCCAGCGCCGCCGTATACAATGAGCAGTTCTTC	CASAAVYNEQFF
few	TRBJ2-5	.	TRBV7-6	TGTGCCAGCAGCCAGGGACGGCCACAAGAGACCCAGTACTTC	CASSQGRPQETQYF
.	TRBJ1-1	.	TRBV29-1	TGCAGCGTGAGTGGACCTCAGAACACTGAAGCTTTCTTT	CSVSGPQNTEAFF
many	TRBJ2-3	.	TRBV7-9	TGTGCCAGCAGCTCCTCGGGAGCGACAGATACGCAGTATTTT	CASSSSGATDTQYF
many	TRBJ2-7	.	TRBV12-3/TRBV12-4	TGTGCCAGCAGTTTAGCGGGAGGCCCGGCCTACGAGCAGTACTTC	CASSLAGGPAYEQYF
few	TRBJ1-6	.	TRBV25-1	TGTGCCAGCAGTATGTCCGGGAGGCATTCACCCCTCCACTTT	CASSMSGRHSPLHF
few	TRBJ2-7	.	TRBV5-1	TGCGCCAGCACTGATTATGGGAACTACCCCTACGAGCAGTACTTC	CASTDYGNYPYEQYF
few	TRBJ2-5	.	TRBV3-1	TGTGCCAGCAGCCAACAAAACCGCATCGGGGAGACCCAGTACTTC	CASSQQNRIGETQYF
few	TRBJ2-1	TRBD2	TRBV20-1	TGCAGTGCTAGAGATTATCGGGGGACTAAATACAATGAGCAGTTCTTC	CSARDYRGTKYNEQFF
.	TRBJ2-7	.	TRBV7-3	TGTGCCAGCAGCCCCGACGGGGGGCACTACGAGCAGTACTTC	CASSPDGGHYEQYF
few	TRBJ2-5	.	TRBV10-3	TGTGCCATCAAAAACGGGGGAGAAGAGACCCAGTACTTC	CAIKNGGEETQYF
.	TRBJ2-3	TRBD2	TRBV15	TGTGCCACCAGCAGAGAGTTCCTAGCGGGAGGGCCGTTCAGCGATACGCAGTATTTT	CATSREFLAGGPFSDTQYF
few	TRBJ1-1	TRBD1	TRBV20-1	TGCAGTGCGAGGGACAGCCCCGAAGCTTTCTTT	CSARDSPEAFF
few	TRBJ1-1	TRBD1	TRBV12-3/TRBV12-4	TGTGCCAGCAGTCTTCCCCGACAGGGTAACACTGAAGCTTTCTTT	CASSLPRQGNTEAFF
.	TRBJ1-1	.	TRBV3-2	TGTGCCAGCAGCCCCCCCCAGGGGAGACACACTGAAGCTTTCTTT	CASSPPQGRHTEAFF
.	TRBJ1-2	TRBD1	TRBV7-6	TGTGCCAGCAGCTTGGCCGGGACAGGGGGGCCCGGTGGCTACACCTTC	CASSLAGTGGPGGYTF
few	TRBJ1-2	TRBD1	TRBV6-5	TGTGCCAGCAGTTACTCCTCTTTGACAGGGCAGTATGGCTACACCTTC	CASSYSSLTGQYGYTF
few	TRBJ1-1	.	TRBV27	TGTGCCAGCAGTTTAATGCGCCCACGGATAGTGAACACTGAAGCTTTCTTT	CASSLMRPRIVNTEAFF
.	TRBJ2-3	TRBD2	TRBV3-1	TGTGCCAGCAGCCAAGTGGGGGGGAGGGCAGATACGCAGTATTTT	CASSQVGGRADTQYF
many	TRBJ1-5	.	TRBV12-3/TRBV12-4	TGTGCCAGCAGTTTTAGGGCACAATACGATCAGCCCCAGCATTTT	CASSFRAQYDQPQHF
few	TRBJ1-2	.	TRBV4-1	TGCGCCAGCAGCCAAGGGACGTCGGGCTATGGCTACACCTTC	CASSQGTSGYGYTF
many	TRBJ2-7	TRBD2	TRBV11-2	TGTGCCAGCAGCCCTGGACTAGCGGGCTCCTACGAGCAGTACTTC	CASSPGLAGSYEQYF
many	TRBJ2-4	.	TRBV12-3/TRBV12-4	TGTGCCAGCAGTCTAACAGGGACAAACATTCAGTACTTC	CASSLTGTNIQYF
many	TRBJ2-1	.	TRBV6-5	TGTGCCAGCAGTTCAATGGGATATGAGCAGTTCTTC	CASSSMGYEQFF
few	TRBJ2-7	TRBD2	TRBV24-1	TGTGCCACCAGTGACACTAGCGGATTATACGAGCAGTACTTC	CATSDTSGLYEQYF
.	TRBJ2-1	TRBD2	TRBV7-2	TGTGCCAGCACGGGAGGGCCCCACAATGAGCAGTTCTTC	CASTGGPHNEQFF
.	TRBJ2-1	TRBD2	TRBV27	TGTGCCAGCACCCTACTAGCGGGAGACGACAATGAGCAGTTCTTC	CASTLLAGDDNEQFF
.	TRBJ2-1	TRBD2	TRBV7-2	TGTGCCAGCAGCTTAGCTCCGGGACTAGCGGGGGGAAGCTCCTACAATGAGCAGTTCTTC	CASSLAPGLAGGSSYNEQFF
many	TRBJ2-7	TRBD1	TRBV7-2	TGTGCCAGCAGCCCCACCGGGACAGCCTCCTACGAGCAGTACTTC	CASSPTGTASYEQYF
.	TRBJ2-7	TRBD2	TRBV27	TGTGCCAGCAGTAAGGGGACTAGCGCTACCTTTCCCTACGAGCAGTACTTC	CASSKGTSATFPYEQYF
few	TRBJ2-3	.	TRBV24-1	TGTGCCACCAGTGGAGGTCTTAAGAATCTGGATACGCAGTATTTT	CATSGGLKNLDTQYF
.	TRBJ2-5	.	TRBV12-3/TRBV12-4	TGTGCCTCCAAACCAGCGGTCGGGGGCCAAGAGACCCAGTACTTC	CASKPAVGGQETQYF
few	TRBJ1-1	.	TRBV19	TGTGCCAGTAGCGCCACAGGGTGGACTGAAGCTTTCTTT	CASSATGWTEAFF
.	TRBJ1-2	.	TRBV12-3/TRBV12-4	TGTGCCAGCAGTTTAGTTGGGGGGGTGCAGTATGGCTACACCTTC	CASSLVGGVQYGYTF
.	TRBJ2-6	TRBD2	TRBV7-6	TGTGCCAGCAGCCCCCCCTCGGGGGCGGGGGGCTCTGGGGCCAACGTCCTGACTTTC	CASSPPSGAGGSGANVLTF
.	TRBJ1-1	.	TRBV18	TGTGCCAGCTCAGCGGACAGTGTGTCCAATAAGGCGAACACTGAAGCTTTCTTT	CASSADSVSNKANTEAFF
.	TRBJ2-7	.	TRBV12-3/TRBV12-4	TGTGCCAGCAACCCCGGGACCTACGAGCAGTACTTC	CASNPGTYEQYF
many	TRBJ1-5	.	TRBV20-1	TGCAGTGCTAGAGATCTGTCGGGAGACAATCAGCCCCAGCATTTT	CSARDLSGDNQPQHF
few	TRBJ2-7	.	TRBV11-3	TGTGCCAGCAGCTTAGATGGAACGGGGTCAGCCTACGAGCAGTACTTC	CASSLDGTGSAYEQYF
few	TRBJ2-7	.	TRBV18	TGTGCCAGCTCACCCCAGGCTAGCCGAAACTACGAGCAGTACTTC	CASSPQASRNYEQYF
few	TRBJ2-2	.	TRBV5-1	TGCGCCAGCAGCTTGCACAGCCAGCCGGGCACCGGGGAGCTGTTTTTT	CASSLHSQPGTGELFF
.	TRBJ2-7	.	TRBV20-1	TGCAGTGCTGTTACCTACAGGGTCCGGAAGGGTGAGCAGTACTTC	CSAVTYRVRKGEQYF
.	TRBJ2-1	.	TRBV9	TGTGCCAGCACCCAATGGGCGGGGCCCCGCGATGAGCAGTTCTTC	CASTQWAGPRDEQFF
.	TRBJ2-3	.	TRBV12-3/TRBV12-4	TGTGCCAGCAGCCGGGTCGGAGGAGATACGCAGTATTTT	CASSRVGGDTQYF
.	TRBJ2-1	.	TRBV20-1	TGCAGTGCTGATCCGCGTTACAATGAGCAGTTCTTC	CSADPRYNEQFF
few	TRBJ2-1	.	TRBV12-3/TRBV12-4	TGTGCCAGCACCTCGGGGCTAATCACTCACAATGAGCAGTTCTTC	CASTSGLITHNEQFF
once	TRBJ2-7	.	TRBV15	TGTGCCACCAGCAGAGATTTCCAAGCGGGCTCCTACGAGCAGTACTTC	CATSRDFQAGSYEQYF
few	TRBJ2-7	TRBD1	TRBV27	TGTGCCAGCAGTTTTTTCCAGGGGGCTGAGCAGTACTTC	CASSFFQGAEQYF
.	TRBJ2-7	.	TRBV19	TGTGCCAGTAGTATTTTTCAGGGCTCCTCCTACGAGCAGTACTTC	CASSIFQGSSYEQYF
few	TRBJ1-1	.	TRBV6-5	TGTGCCAGCAGTTACGAGGCTTGGAGCACTGAAGCTTTCTTT	CASSYEAWSTEAFF
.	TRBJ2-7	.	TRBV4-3	TGCGCCAGCAGCCAAGAATGGGATAGCGCCTACGAGCAGTACTTC	CASSQEWDSAYEQYF
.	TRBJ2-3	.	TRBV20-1	TGCAGTGCTAGATCTAGCCCGGGAGATACGCAGTATTTT	CSARSSPGDTQYF
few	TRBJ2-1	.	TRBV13	TGTGCCAGCAGCTTAGTGGGGGCAGCCTACAATGAGCAGTTCTTC	CASSLVGAAYNEQFF
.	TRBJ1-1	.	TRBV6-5	TGTGCCAGCACCCTAAGGGGGGGCTCTACTGAAGCTTTCTTT	CASTLRGGSTEAFF
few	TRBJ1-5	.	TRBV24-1	TGTGCCACCAGTGACCCGGGACATTCAAGCAATCAGCCCCAGCATTTT	CATSDPGHSSNQPQHF